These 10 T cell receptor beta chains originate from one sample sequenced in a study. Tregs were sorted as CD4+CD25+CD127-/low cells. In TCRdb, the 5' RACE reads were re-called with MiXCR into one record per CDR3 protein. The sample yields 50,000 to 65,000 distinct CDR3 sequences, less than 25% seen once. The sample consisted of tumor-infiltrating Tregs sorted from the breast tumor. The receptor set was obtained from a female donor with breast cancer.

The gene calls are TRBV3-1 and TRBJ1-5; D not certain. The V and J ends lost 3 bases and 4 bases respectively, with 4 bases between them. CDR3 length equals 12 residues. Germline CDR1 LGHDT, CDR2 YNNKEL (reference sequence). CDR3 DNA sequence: TGTGCCAGCAGCCAGGGAAATCAGCCCCAGCATTTT. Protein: CASSQGNQPQHF.

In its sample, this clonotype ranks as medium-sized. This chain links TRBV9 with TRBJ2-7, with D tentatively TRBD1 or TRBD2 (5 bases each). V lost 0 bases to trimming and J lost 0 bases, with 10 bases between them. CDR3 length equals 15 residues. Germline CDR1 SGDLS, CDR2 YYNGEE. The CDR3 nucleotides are TGTGCCAGCAGCGTAGGTGGGGACGGCTCCTACGAGCAGTACTTC. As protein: CASSVGGDGSYEQYF.

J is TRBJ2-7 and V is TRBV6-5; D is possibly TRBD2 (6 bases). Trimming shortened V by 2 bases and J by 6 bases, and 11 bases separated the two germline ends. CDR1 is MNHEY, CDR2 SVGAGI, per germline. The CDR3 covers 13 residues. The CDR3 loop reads CASSYLGGSEQYF. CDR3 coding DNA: TGTGCCAGCAGTTACCTTGGGGGGAGCGAGCAGTACTTC.

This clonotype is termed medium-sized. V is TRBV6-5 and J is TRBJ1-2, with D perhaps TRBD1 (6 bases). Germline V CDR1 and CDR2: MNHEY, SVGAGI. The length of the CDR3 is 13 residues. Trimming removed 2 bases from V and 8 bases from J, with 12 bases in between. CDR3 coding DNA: TGTGCCAGCAGTTACCGAAACAGGGAGGGCTACACCTTC. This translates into CASSYRNREGYTF.

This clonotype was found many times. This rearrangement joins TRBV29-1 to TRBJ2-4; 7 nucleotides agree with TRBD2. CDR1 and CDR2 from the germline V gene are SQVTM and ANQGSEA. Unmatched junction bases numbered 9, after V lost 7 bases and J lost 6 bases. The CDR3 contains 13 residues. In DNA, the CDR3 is TGCAGCGCAGCGGGTCCTAGCGGAAACATTCAGTACTTC. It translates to CSAAGPSGNIQYF.

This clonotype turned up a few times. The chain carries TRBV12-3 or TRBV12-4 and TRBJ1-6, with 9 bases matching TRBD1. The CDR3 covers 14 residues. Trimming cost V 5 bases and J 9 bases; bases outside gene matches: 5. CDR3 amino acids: CASSPGQGTSPLHF. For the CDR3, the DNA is TGTGCCAGCAGTCCCGGACAGGGGACTTCACCCCTCCACTTT.

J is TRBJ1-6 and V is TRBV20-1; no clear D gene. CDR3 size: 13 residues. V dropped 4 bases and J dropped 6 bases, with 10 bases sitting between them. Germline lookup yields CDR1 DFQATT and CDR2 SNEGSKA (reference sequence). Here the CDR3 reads CSAKNVANSPLHF. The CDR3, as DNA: TGCAGTGCTAAGAATGTGGCTAATTCACCCCTCCACTTT.

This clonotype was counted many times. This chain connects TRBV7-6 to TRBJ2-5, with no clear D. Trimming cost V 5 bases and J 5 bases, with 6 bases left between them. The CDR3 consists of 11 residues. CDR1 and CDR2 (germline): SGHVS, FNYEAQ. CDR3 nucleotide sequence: TGTGCCAGCAGCCCCTCGGAGACCCAGTACTTC. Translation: CASSPSETQYF.

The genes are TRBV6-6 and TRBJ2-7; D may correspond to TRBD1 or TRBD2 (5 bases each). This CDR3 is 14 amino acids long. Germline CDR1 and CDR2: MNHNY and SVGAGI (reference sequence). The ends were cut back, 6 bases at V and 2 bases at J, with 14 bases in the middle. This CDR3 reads CASSTGGPPYEQYF. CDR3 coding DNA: TGTGCCAGCAGCACTGGGGGACCTCCCTACGAGCAGTACTTC.

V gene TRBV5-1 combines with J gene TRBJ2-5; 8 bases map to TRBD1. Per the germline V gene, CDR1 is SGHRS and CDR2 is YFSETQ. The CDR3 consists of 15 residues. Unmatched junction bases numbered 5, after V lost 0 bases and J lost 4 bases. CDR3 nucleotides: TGCGCCAGCAGCTTGGCCCAAGACAGGGGAGAGACCCAGTACTTC. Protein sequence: CASSLAQDRGETQYF.